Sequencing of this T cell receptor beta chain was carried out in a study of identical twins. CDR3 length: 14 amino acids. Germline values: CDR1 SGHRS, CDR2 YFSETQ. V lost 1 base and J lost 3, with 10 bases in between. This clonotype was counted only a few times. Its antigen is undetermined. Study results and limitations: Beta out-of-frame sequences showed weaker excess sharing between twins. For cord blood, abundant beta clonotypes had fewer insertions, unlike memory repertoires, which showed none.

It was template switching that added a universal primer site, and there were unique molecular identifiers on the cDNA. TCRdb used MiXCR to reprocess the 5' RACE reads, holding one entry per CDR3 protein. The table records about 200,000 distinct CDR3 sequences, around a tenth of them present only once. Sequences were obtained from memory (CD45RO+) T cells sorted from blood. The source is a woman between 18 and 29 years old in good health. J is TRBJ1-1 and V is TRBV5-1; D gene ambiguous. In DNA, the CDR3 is TGCGCCAGCAGCTTGTTGGGATCGGACACTGAAGCTTTCTTT. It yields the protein CASSLLGSDTEAFF. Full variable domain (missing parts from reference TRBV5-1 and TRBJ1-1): KAGVTQTPRYLIKTRGQQVTLSCSPISGHRSVSWYQQTPGQGLQFLFEYFSETQRNKGNFPGRFSGRQFSNSRSEMNVSTLELGDSALYLCASSLLGSDTEAFFGQGTRLTVV.